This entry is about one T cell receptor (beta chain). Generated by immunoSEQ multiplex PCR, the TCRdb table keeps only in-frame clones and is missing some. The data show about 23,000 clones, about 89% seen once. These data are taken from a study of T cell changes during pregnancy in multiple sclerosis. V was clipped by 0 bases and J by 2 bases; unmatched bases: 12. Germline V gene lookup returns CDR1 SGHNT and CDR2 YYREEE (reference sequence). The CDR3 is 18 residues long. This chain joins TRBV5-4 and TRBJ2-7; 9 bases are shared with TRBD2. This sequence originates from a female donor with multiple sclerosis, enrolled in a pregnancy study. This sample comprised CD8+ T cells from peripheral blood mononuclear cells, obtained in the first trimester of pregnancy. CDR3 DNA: TGTGCCAGCAGCTTGGGGCCCCAAGTAGCGGGAGCCCCCTACGAGCAGTACTTC. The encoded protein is CASSLGPQVAGAPYEQYF. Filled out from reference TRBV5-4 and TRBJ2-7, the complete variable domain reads ETGVTQSPTHLIKTRGQQVTLRCSSQSGHNTVSWYQQALGQGPQFIFQYYREEENGRGNFPPRFSGLQFPNYSSELNVNALELDDSALYLCASSLGPQVAGAPYEQYFGPGTRLTVT.